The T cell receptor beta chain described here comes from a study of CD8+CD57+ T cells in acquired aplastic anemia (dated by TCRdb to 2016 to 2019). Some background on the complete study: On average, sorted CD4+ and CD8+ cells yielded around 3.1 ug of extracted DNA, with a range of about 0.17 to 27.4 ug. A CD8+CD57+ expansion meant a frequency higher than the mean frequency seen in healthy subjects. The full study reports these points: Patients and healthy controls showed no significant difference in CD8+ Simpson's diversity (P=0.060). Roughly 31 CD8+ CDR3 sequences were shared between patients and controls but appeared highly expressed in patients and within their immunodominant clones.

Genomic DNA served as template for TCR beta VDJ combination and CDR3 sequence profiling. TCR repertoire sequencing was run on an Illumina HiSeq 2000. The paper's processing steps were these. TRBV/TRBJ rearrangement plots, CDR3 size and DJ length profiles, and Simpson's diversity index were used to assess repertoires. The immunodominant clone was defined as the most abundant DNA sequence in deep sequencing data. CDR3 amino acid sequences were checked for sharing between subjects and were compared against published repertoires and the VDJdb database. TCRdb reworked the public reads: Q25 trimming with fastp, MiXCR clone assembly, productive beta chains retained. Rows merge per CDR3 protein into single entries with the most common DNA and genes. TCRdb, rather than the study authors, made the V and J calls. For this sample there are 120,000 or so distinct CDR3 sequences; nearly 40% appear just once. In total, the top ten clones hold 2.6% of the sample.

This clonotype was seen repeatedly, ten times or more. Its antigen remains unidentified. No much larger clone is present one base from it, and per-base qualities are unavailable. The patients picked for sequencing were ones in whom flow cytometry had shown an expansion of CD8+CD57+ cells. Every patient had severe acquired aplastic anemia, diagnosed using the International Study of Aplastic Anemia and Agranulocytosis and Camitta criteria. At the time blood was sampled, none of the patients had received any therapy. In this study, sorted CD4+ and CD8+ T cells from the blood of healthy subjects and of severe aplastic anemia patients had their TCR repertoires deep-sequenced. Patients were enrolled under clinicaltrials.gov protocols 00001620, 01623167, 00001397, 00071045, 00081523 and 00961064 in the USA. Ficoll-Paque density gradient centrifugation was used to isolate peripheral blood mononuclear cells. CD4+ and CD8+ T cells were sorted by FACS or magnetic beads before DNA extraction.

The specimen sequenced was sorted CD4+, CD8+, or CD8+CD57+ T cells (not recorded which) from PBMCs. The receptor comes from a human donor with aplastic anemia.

The nucleotides are TGTGCCAGTAGTACCCTCGGGACTACCGGGGCCGGGGAGCTGTTTTTT. The resulting protein is CASSTLGTTGAGELFF. The sequence links TRBV19 to TRBJ2-2; TRBD2 lines up with 7 middle nucleotides. At the junction V is shortened by 4 bases and J by 6 bases; bases outside the gene matches: 11. Including the terminal cysteine and phenylalanine, the CDR3 comprises 16 residues. CDR3 DNA only is kept here, 48 bases in frame from base 1. The germline V gene (reference sequence) gives CDR1 as LNHDA and CDR2 as SQIVND.